These 13 T cell receptor beta chains were all obtained from the same sample, sequenced in a study of T cell repertoires in cytomegalovirus infection. TCRdb recomputed calls from the reads with MiXCR, one row per CDR3 protein. Of some 320,000 distinct CDR3 sequences listed, 9.5% were seen once; the top ten hold about 4.5%. The specimen was PBMCs. The receptors were gathered from a human donor in good health (CMV status not recorded). Some clones in this sample may be carry-over from other donors' samples.

This clonotype was counted between two and nine times. DNA of the CDR3: TGTGCCAGCAGCATAACAGGGGGCAAAGCGCCCACTGAAGCTTTCTTT. The encoded protein is CASSITGGKAPTEAFF. This chain uses TRBV7-9 with TRBJ1-1; 9 positions match TRBD1. V trimming: 5 bases; J trimming: 4 bases; junction bases outside the gene matches: 11. The CDR3 is 16 amino acids. CDR1 and CDR2 (germline): SEHNR, FQNEAQ (reference sequence).

CDR3 sequence: CSAPASGSTSETQYF. Written as DNA, the CDR3 is TGCAGTGCCCCCGCTAGCGGGAGTACGTCAGAGACCCAGTACTTC. This sequence joins TRBV20-1 and TRBJ2-5; 10 bases fit TRBD2. With V trimmed by 6 bases and J by 4 bases, 11 bases remained unmatched. Germline V gene sequence: CDR1 DFQATT, CDR2 SNEGSKA (reference sequence). The CDR3 contains 15 residues.

This clonotype was recorded a few times. V usage is TRBV20-1 and J usage is TRBJ2-4; D possibly matches TRBD1 or TRBD2 (5 bases each). V shed 7 bases and J shed 0 bases, with 13 bases lying between them. Germline CDR1 is DFQATT and CDR2 is SNEGSKA (reference sequence). The CDR3 runs to 14 residues. The CDR3: CSVGGRVAKNIQYF. CDR3 nucleotide sequence: TGCAGTGTTGGGGGTCGGGTAGCCAAAAACATTCAGTACTTC.

This clonotype was recorded at least ten times. The V gene is TRBV7-2, the J gene TRBJ2-1, with TRBD2 as a possible D gene (5 bases). Trimming cost V 4 bases and J 8 bases, with 18 bases left between them. CDR3 length: 15 residues. CDR1 is SGHTA and CDR2 is FQGNSA in the germline V gene. CDR3 sequence (DNA): TGTGCCAGCAGCTGGTCCCCTACTAGTCTGGATGAGCAGTTCTTC. Translating it yields CASSWSPTSLDEQFF.

This chain links TRBV6-1 with TRBJ1-5, with D uncertain. V lost 9 bases and J lost 9, with 18 bases in between. The length of the CDR3 is 13 residues. From germline, CDR1 is MNHNS and CDR2 SASEGT. CDR3 region: CASRRVPLSPQHF. The CDR3 DNA reads TGTGCCAGTCGTCGGGTCCCCTTGTCGCCCCAGCATTTT.

The chain links TRBV2 to TRBJ2-7, with 7 bases lining up with TRBD1. The CDR3 loop spans 14 amino acids. V lost 2 bases and J lost 3; bases outside the gene matches: 4. Germline V gene data show CDR1 as SNHLY and CDR2 as FYNNEI. This CDR3 is CASSEQGEDYEQYF. The CDR3 bases are TGTGCCAGCAGTGAACAGGGGGAAGACTACGAGCAGTACTTC. Full variable domain (remainder filled in from reference TRBV2 and TRBJ2-7): EPEVTQTPSHQVTQMGQEVILRCVPISNHLYFYWYRQILGQKVEFLVSFYNNEISEKSEIFDDQFSVERPDGSNFTLKIRSTKLEDSAMYFCASSEQGEDYEQYFGPGTRLTVT.

This clonotype was counted many times. V usage is TRBV4-2 and J usage is TRBJ2-1; 14 nucleotides align to TRBD2. V trimming: 1 base; J trimming: 2 bases; junction bases outside the gene matches: 1. The CDR3 has 17 residues. The germline V gene encodes CDR1 LGHNA and CDR2 YNFKEQ. The CDR3 loop reads CASSQGLAGGAYNEQFF. CDR3 bases: TGTGCCAGCAGCCAAGGACTAGCGGGAGGGGCCTACAATGAGCAGTTCTTC.

This clonotype has a count of ten or more. The chain has TRBV7-2 and TRBJ1-2; D perhaps matches TRBD1 (6 bases). This CDR3 is built from 13 residues. V was pared by 5 bases and J by 7 bases, with 14 bases between. The germline V gene encodes CDR1 SGHTA and CDR2 FQGNSA. In nucleotides, the CDR3 is TGTGCCAGCAGCCTACAGGGCGGACGTGGCTACACCTTC. This codes for CASSLQGGRGYTF.

This clonotype was observed many times. The chain couples TRBV7-2 to TRBJ2-7, with 7 bases identical to TRBD2. V lost 5 bases and J lost 2; bases outside the gene matches: 12. Germline V gene sequence: CDR1 SGHTA, CDR2 FQGNSA. There are 16 residues in the CDR3. CDR3 region: CASSAGLTRGAYEQYF. CDR3 nucleotides: TGTGCCAGCAGCGCGGGACTTACTCGGGGGGCCTACGAGCAGTACTTC.

Only a few counts were recorded for this clonotype. This chain joins TRBV20-1 and TRBJ2-1; 13 bases align to TRBD2. After removal of 0 bases from V and 8 bases from J, the junction contained 10 bases not matched to a gene. The CDR3 consists of 17 residues. From germline, CDR1 is DFQATT and CDR2 SNEGSKA (reference sequence). CDR3 sequence: CSARDELAGGPPDEQFF. DNA of the CDR3: TGCAGTGCTAGAGATGAACTAGCGGGGGGGCCTCCGGATGAGCAGTTCTTC.

This clonotype was picked up many times. The DNA for the CDR3 is TGTGCCAGCAGTTTAGCAGTAGCGGGAGGGCCGGAGACCCAGTACTTC. Amino acid sequence: CASSLAVAGGPETQYF. The rearrangement links TRBV12-3 or TRBV12-4 to TRBJ2-5; 11 positions match TRBD2. The CDR3 runs 16 residues. V dropped 0 bases and J dropped 5; count of bases not matched to a gene: 5.

This chain connects TRBV11-1 to TRBJ2-3, with D possibly TRBD2 on 5 matching bases. The V end was cut by 5 bases, the J end by 2 bases, with 17 bases between. This CDR3 is built from 16 residues. CDR1 is SGHAT, CDR2 FQDESV, per germline (reference sequence). The CDR3 coding sequence is TGTGCCAGCAGCCGTAAGAGCGGAGCCGTCACAGATACGCAGTATTTT. Protein sequence: CASSRKSGAVTDTQYF.

The rearrangement uses TRBV27 and TRBJ1-6, with D tentatively TRBD1 (5 bases). From germline, CDR1 is MNHEY and CDR2 SMNVEV (reference sequence). This CDR3 region has 15 residues. Trimming left V 2 bases short and J 10 bases short, with 15 bases between. For the CDR3, the DNA is TGTGCCAGCAGTTTACACCAGGGATCTGGATCACCCCTCCACTTT. It encodes CASSLHQGSGSPLHF.